The rows below give T cell receptor beta chains drawn from one sample of a study of blood T cell repertoires in COVID-19. Only in-frame clones appear in the TCRdb table, and some are missing; sequencing was by immunoSEQ multiplex PCR. The table has around 100,000 clones, less than 85% seen once. The specimen was peripheral blood. The receptors shown here come from a woman between 55 and 75 years old with acute or convalescent COVID-19. Each CDR3 is given with its conserved first and last residue. A D gene is named only where the DNA matches it firmly. Clone size appears in some rows only: once, few, many, or a class for an expanded clone.

clone_size,j_call,d_call,v_call,cdr3_nt,cdr3_aa
few,TRBJ1-3,TRBD1,TRBV28,TGTGCCAGCAGTTCCTTGACAGGGGGTAGTGGAAACACCATATATTTT,CASSSLTGGSGNTIYF
NA,TRBJ1-4,NA,TRBV7-6,TGTGCCAGCAGCTTAGCTTCTGGGGGCGCGGGTGAAAAACTGTTTTTT,CASSLASGGAGEKLFF
NA,TRBJ1-2,NA,TRBV30,TGTGCCTGGAGAGAGAGCTGGGAGAACTATGGCTACACCTTC,CAWRESWENYGYTF
NA,TRBJ1-1,NA,TRBV28,TGTGCCAGCAGGCCCGCAGGCCCCGGGAACACTGAAGCTTTCTTT,CASRPAGPGNTEAFF
NA,TRBJ2-7,TRBD2,TRBV27,TGTGCCAGCAGTTTTCGGCGGGGGATCTCCTACGAGCAGTACTTC,CASSFRRGISYEQYF
NA,TRBJ1-2,TRBD1,TRBV7-9,TGTGCCAGCAGCAGGGGACAGGAGAACTATGGCTACACCTTC,CASSRGQENYGYTF
NA,TRBJ2-5,NA,TRBV2,TGTGCCAGCAGGGGGGGGGCCGGAGGAGAGACCCAGTACTTC,CASRGGAGGETQYF
NA,TRBJ1-6,NA,TRBV30,TGTGCCTGGAGTGTACGAGGGGGGGATTCACCCCTCCACTTT,CAWSVRGGDSPLHF
NA,TRBJ1-1,TRBD1,TRBV7-9,TGTGCCAGCAGCTTAGGGGGACAGGGGGCTACAACTGAAGCTTTCTTT,CASSLGGQGATTEAFF
NA,TRBJ1-1,TRBD1,TRBV5-6,TGTGCCAGCAGCTTGGCCAACAGGTGGGACAGGGTTGACACTGAAGCTTTCTTT,CASSLANRWDRVDTEAFF
NA,TRBJ1-1,NA,TRBV11-2,TGTGCCAGCAGCTTGTTCGGGGGGCAGTCGAACACTGAAGCTTTCTTT,CASSLFGGQSNTEAFF
NA,TRBJ2-3,TRBD2,TRBV4-2,TGTGCCAGCAGCCAAGGACTAGCAACCACAGATACGCAGTATTTT,CASSQGLATTDTQYF
NA,TRBJ1-2,NA,TRBV12-3/TRBV12-4,TGTGCCAGCAAGGGGCCCAACTATGGCTACACCTTC,CASKGPNYGYTF
NA,TRBJ1-3,TRBD1,TRBV19,TGTGCCAGTAGTATATCACAGGGGTTGCTCTCTGGAAACACCATATATTTT,CASSISQGLLSGNTIYF
once,TRBJ1-6,TRBD1,TRBV18,TGTGCCAGCTCACCCATACCCAGACAGGGGGCAGGTTCACCCCTCCACTTT,CASSPIPRQGAGSPLHF
NA,TRBJ2-1,TRBD2,TRBV7-2,TGTGCCAGCAGCTCTCTAGCGGGGGTTAATGAGCAGTTCTTC,CASSSLAGVNEQFF
NA,TRBJ2-2,TRBD1,TRBV7-9,TGTGCCAGCAGCCCGGTGGGACAGCACACCGGGGAGCTGTTTTTT,CASSPVGQHTGELFF
NA,TRBJ2-1,NA,TRBV7-9,TGTGCCAGCAGCTTAGGAGCAGGACTATCCTACAATGAGCAGTTCTTC,CASSLGAGLSYNEQFF
NA,TRBJ2-5,TRBD2,TRBV7-7,TGTGCTAGCAGCTCGACTAGCGGAGAGACCCAGTACTTC,CASSSTSGETQYF
NA,TRBJ1-1,NA,TRBV18,TGTGCCAGCTCACCGCGGCGGGGGGAGGCGAGGACTGAAGCTTTCTTT,CASSPRRGEARTEAFF
NA,TRBJ1-6,NA,TRBV9,TGTGCCAGCAGCACTGCGATCGGACAGAGCTCCTATAATTCACCCCTCCACTTT,CASSTAIGQSSYNSPLHF
NA,TRBJ2-7,NA,TRBV3-1/TRBV3-2,TGTGCCAGCAGCCAAATGAGGGGGGGAGCCTACGAGCAGTACTTC,CASSQMRGGAYEQYF
NA,TRBJ2-5,TRBD2,TRBV6-2/TRBV6-3,TGTGCCAGCAGTTACTCCGGGACTAGCGGGGAGACCCAGTACTTC,CASSYSGTSGETQYF
NA,TRBJ1-5,TRBD1,TRBV7-2,TGTGCCAGCAGCTTAGCGACAGGGGGTCAGCCCCAGCATTTT,CASSLATGGQPQHF
NA,TRBJ1-1,NA,TRBV5-1,TGCGCCAGCAGATCCGACGGGAGCACTGAAGCTTTCTTT,CASRSDGSTEAFF
NA,TRBJ1-6,NA,TRBV7-2,TGTGCCAGCAGCTTAGGCGAGACACCCCTCCACTTT,CASSLGETPLHF
few,TRBJ1-2,TRBD1,TRBV5-4,TGTGCCAGCAGCTTAGGCGGGACAGGGTTAGCTAACTATGGCTACACCTTC,CASSLGGTGLANYGYTF
few,TRBJ2-5,TRBD2,TRBV4-2,TGTGCCAGCAGCCAAGATTCTAGCGGGGAAGAGACCCAGTACTTC,CASSQDSSGEETQYF
NA,TRBJ1-5,NA,TRBV13,TGTGCCAGCAGCTCAGGGGCTGGTGCCCAGCCCCAGCATTTT,CASSSGAGAQPQHF
NA,TRBJ1-4,NA,TRBV7-9,TGTGCCAGCAGCTTACAGGTTCGGCATGAAAAACTGTTTTTT,CASSLQVRHEKLFF
NA,TRBJ2-3,NA,TRBV5-1,TGCGCCAGCAGCTTGACTAGCCCGGGGGAATCAGATACGCAGTATTTT,CASSLTSPGESDTQYF
NA,TRBJ1-1,NA,TRBV5-6,TGTGCCAGCACCTCGGGGGGGTCAGGTGAAGCTTTCTTT,CASTSGGSGEAFF
NA,TRBJ1-1,NA,TRBV2,TGTGCCAGCAGTGAAGTAGCACCCACTGAAGCTTTCTTT,CASSEVAPTEAFF